These T cell receptor beta chains were read from a single sample in a study of blood T cell repertoires in COVID-19. Repertoires were generated with immunoSEQ multiplex PCR, while TCRdb's copy carries only in-frame clones and drops some. The data contain 150,000 or so clones, about 90% of them singletons. Source material: peripheral blood. These receptors were taken from a man aged 45-65 years with acute or convalescent COVID-19. The CDR3 runs from the conserved cysteine through the conserved F or W. A D gene is named only where the DNA matches it firmly. The size of a clone is reported for some rows only, either as once, few or many, or as a class for expanded clones.

V gene: TRBV2
clone size: -
J gene: TRBJ2-5
D gene: -
CDR3 protein: CASSDIQGQETQYF
CDR3 DNA: TGTGCCAGCAGTGATATACAGGGACAAGAGACCCAGTACTTC

V gene: TRBV30
clone size: -
J gene: TRBJ1-1
D gene: TRBD1
CDR3 protein: CAWSGTGGAMNTEAFF
CDR3 DNA: TGTGCCTGGAGTGGGACAGGGGGGGCCATGAACACTGAAGCTTTCTTT

V gene: TRBV19
clone size: once
J gene: TRBJ1-2
D gene: TRBD1
CDR3 protein: CASSDQGARYGYTF
CDR3 DNA: TGTGCCAGTAGTGACCAGGGGGCGCGATATGGCTACACCTTC

V gene: TRBV9
clone size: once
J gene: TRBJ2-5
D gene: TRBD2
CDR3 protein: CASSEASGGVETQYF
CDR3 DNA: TGTGCCAGCAGCGAGGCTAGCGGGGGGGTCGAGACCCAGTACTTC

V gene: TRBV19
clone size: -
J gene: TRBJ1-5
D gene: TRBD1
CDR3 protein: CARERGTGNNQPQHF
CDR3 DNA: TGTGCCAGGGAACGCGGGACAGGGAATAATCAGCCCCAGCATTTT

V gene: TRBV19
clone size: -
J gene: TRBJ1-5
D gene: TRBD1
CDR3 protein: CASRNPYRGRQPQHF
CDR3 DNA: TGTGCCAGTAGAAACCCTTACAGGGGGCGTCAGCCCCAGCATTTT

V gene: TRBV11-2
clone size: -
J gene: TRBJ2-3
D gene: -
CDR3 protein: CASSPAVYLTQYF
CDR3 DNA: TGTGCCAGCAGCCCCGCCGTCTACCTTACGCAGTATTTT

V gene: TRBV6-5
clone size: few
J gene: TRBJ1-2
D gene: TRBD1
CDR3 protein: CASSYWAGGYGYTF
CDR3 DNA: TGTGCCAGCAGTTACTGGGCAGGGGGATACGGCTACACCTTC

V gene: TRBV5-1
clone size: -
J gene: TRBJ2-2
D gene: -
CDR3 protein: CASSLYPINTGELFF
CDR3 DNA: TGCGCCAGCAGCTTGTACCCTATCAACACCGGGGAGCTGTTTTTT

V gene: TRBV11-2
clone size: -
J gene: TRBJ2-2
D gene: -
CDR3 protein: CASSPGVGAGELFF
CDR3 DNA: TGTGCCAGCAGCCCAGGGGTAGGGGCCGGGGAGCTGTTTTTT

V gene: TRBV18
clone size: -
J gene: TRBJ1-1
D gene: TRBD1
CDR3 protein: CASSSDRGTEAFF
CDR3 DNA: TGTGCCAGCTCATCAGACAGGGGTACTGAAGCTTTCTTT

V gene: TRBV10-2
clone size: -
J gene: TRBJ2-1
D gene: -
CDR3 protein: CASSDRTDYNEQFF
CDR3 DNA: TGCGCCAGCAGTGATAGGACAGACTACAATGAGCAGTTCTTC

V gene: TRBV4-2
clone size: -
J gene: TRBJ1-5
D gene: -
CDR3 protein: CASSQRHQDNQPQHF
CDR3 DNA: TGTGCCAGCAGCCAAAGACATCAGGATAATCAGCCCCAGCATTTT

V gene: TRBV5-4
clone size: -
J gene: TRBJ2-2
D gene: -
CDR3 protein: CASSSGGAQGNTGELFF
CDR3 DNA: TGTGCCAGCAGCTCAGGTGGGGCACAGGGGAACACCGGGGAGCTGTTTTTT

V gene: TRBV30
clone size: -
J gene: TRBJ2-3
D gene: TRBD2
CDR3 protein: CAWSRFLAGGPITTDTQYF
CDR3 DNA: TGTGCCTGGAGTCGCTTTCTAGCGGGGGGCCCTATAACCACAGATACGCAGTATTTT

V gene: TRBV6-6
clone size: few
J gene: TRBJ1-2
D gene: TRBD1
CDR3 protein: CASRPRWDSYYGYTF
CDR3 DNA: TGTGCCAGCAGGCCGCGCTGGGACAGCTACTATGGCTACACCTTC

V gene: TRBV2
clone size: -
J gene: TRBJ2-1
D gene: -
CDR3 protein: CASMGQPNNEQFF
CDR3 DNA: TGTGCCAGCATGGGGCAGCCCAACAATGAGCAGTTCTTC

V gene: TRBV28
clone size: -
J gene: TRBJ1-2
D gene: TRBD1
CDR3 protein: CASSLPYRGYHTF
CDR3 DNA: TGTGCCAGCAGTTTGCCGTACAGGGGGTATCACACCTTC

V gene: TRBV5-4
clone size: -
J gene: TRBJ2-3
D gene: TRBD2
CDR3 protein: CASGAGGITDTQYF
CDR3 DNA: TGTGCCAGCGGGGCGGGGGGAATCACAGATACGCAGTATTTT

V gene: TRBV19
clone size: -
J gene: TRBJ1-1
D gene: -
CDR3 protein: CASSIRGGPEAFF
CDR3 DNA: TGTGCCAGTAGTATTAGGGGAGGTCCTGAAGCTTTCTTT

V gene: TRBV11-1
clone size: -
J gene: TRBJ2-3
D gene: -
CDR3 protein: CASSLQGRSTDTQYF
CDR3 DNA: TGTGCCAGCAGCTTACAGGGGAGAAGCACAGATACGCAGTATTTT

V gene: TRBV19
clone size: -
J gene: TRBJ2-2
D gene: TRBD2
CDR3 protein: CAGIAGVVVNTGELFF
CDR3 DNA: TGTGCCGGAATAGCGGGAGTAGTGGTGAACACCGGGGAGCTGTTTTTT

V gene: TRBV4-1
clone size: -
J gene: TRBJ2-1
D gene: TRBD1
CDR3 protein: CASSPLRFGPGGEQFF
CDR3 DNA: TGCGCCAGCAGCCCCCTGCGTTTTGGGCCAGGGGGTGAGCAGTTCTTC

V gene: TRBV10-3
clone size: once
J gene: TRBJ2-1
D gene: TRBD2
CDR3 protein: CAISGGLAGDNEQFF
CDR3 DNA: TGTGCCATCAGTGGGGGACTAGCGGGGGACAATGAGCAGTTCTTC

V gene: TRBV20-1
clone size: -
J gene: TRBJ2-3
D gene: -
CDR3 protein: CSASDSWDLDTQYF
CDR3 DNA: TGCAGTGCTAGTGATTCCTGGGACTTAGATACGCAGTATTTT

V gene: TRBV3-1/TRBV3-2
clone size: -
J gene: TRBJ2-1
D gene: TRBD2
CDR3 protein: CASSQQVGTNNEQFF
CDR3 DNA: TGTGCCAGCAGCCAGCAAGTAGGGACTAACAATGAGCAGTTCTTC

V gene: TRBV7-8
clone size: -
J gene: TRBJ1-5
D gene: -
CDR3 protein: CASSLGGVVSNQPQHF
CDR3 DNA: TGTGCCAGCAGCTTAGGGGGGGTTGTAAGCAATCAGCCCCAGCATTTT

V gene: TRBV19
clone size: -
J gene: TRBJ1-5
D gene: TRBD1
CDR3 protein: CASSASTGWNNQPQHF
CDR3 DNA: TGTGCCAGTAGTGCCTCGACAGGGTGGAACAATCAGCCCCAGCATTTT

V gene: TRBV2
clone size: -
J gene: TRBJ1-5
D gene: TRBD1
CDR3 protein: CASKGGTGNQPQHF
CDR3 DNA: TGTGCCAGCAAAGGCGGGACAGGTAATCAGCCCCAGCATTTT

V gene: TRBV4-1
clone size: -
J gene: TRBJ2-2
D gene: TRBD1
CDR3 protein: CASSQDPLQGDGGELFF
CDR3 DNA: TGCGCCAGCAGCCAAGATCCGTTGCAGGGGGATGGCGGGGAGCTGTTTTTT

V gene: TRBV4-1
clone size: -
J gene: TRBJ2-1
D gene: TRBD1
CDR3 protein: CASSPTPDRVNEQFF
CDR3 DNA: TGCGCCAGCAGCCCAACGCCCGACAGGGTCAATGAGCAGTTCTTC

V gene: TRBV9
clone size: -
J gene: TRBJ2-1
D gene: TRBD2
CDR3 protein: CASTLLAGAGPNEQFF
CDR3 DNA: TGTGCCAGCACCCTCCTAGCGGGTGCCGGGCCAAATGAGCAGTTCTTC

V gene: TRBV27
clone size: -
J gene: TRBJ1-6
D gene: TRBD1
CDR3 protein: CASSLGTGRRDSPLHF
CDR3 DNA: TGTGCCAGCAGTTTAGGGACAGGGAGGAGAGACTCACCCCTCCACTTT

V gene: TRBV5-8
clone size: -
J gene: TRBJ2-2
D gene: -
CDR3 protein: CASSRRQANTGELFF
CDR3 DNA: TGTGCCAGCAGCCGTCGACAGGCCAACACCGGGGAGCTGTTTTTT

V gene: TRBV25-1
clone size: -
J gene: TRBJ2-1
D gene: TRBD1
CDR3 protein: CASSVGQGQYNEQFF
CDR3 DNA: TGTGCCAGCAGCGTCGGACAGGGCCAATACAATGAGCAGTTCTTC

V gene: TRBV18
clone size: -
J gene: TRBJ1-5
D gene: -
CDR3 protein: CASSPTVNQPQHF
CDR3 DNA: TGTGCCAGCTCACCGACAGTAAATCAGCCCCAGCATTTT

V gene: TRBV6-2/TRBV6-3
clone size: -
J gene: TRBJ1-1
D gene: TRBD1
CDR3 protein: CASSCRQGDYTEAFF
CDR3 DNA: TGTGCCAGCAGCTGTCGACAGGGGGATTACACTGAAGCTTTCTTT

V gene: TRBV3-1/TRBV3-2
clone size: -
J gene: TRBJ1-6
D gene: -
CDR3 protein: CASSSYRDSPLHF
CDR3 DNA: TGTGCCAGCAGCTCTTACAGGGATTCACCCCTCCACTTT

V gene: TRBV3-1/TRBV3-2
clone size: -
J gene: TRBJ2-3
D gene: -
CDR3 protein: CASSQEGADTQYF
CDR3 DNA: TGTGCCAGCAGCCAAGAGGGGGCCGATACGCAGTATTTT

V gene: TRBV6-1
clone size: -
J gene: TRBJ2-2
D gene: -
CDR3 protein: CASSEGRVTGELFF
CDR3 DNA: TGTGCCAGCAGTGAAGGTCGGGTCACCGGGGAGCTGTTTTTT

V gene: TRBV7-9
clone size: -
J gene: TRBJ1-1
D gene: -
CDR3 protein: CASSASGGLGTEAFF
CDR3 DNA: TGTGCCAGCAGCGCCTCGGGAGGGTTAGGCACTGAAGCTTTCTTT

V gene: TRBV7-9
clone size: -
J gene: TRBJ2-3
D gene: TRBD1
CDR3 protein: CASSPRGTGNTDTQYF
CDR3 DNA: TGTGCCAGCAGCCCGAGGGGGACAGGGAACACAGATACGCAGTATTTT

V gene: TRBV28
clone size: once
J gene: TRBJ2-5
D gene: -
CDR3 protein: CASTGFQETQYF
CDR3 DNA: TGTGCCAGCACAGGATTTCAAGAGACCCAGTACTTC

V gene: TRBV5-4
clone size: -
J gene: TRBJ1-2
D gene: -
CDR3 protein: CASSPDTNYGYTF
CDR3 DNA: TGTGCCAGCAGCCCGGACACGAACTATGGCTACACCTTC

V gene: TRBV7-9
clone size: -
J gene: TRBJ1-1
D gene: TRBD1
CDR3 protein: CASSQGQGDTEAFF
CDR3 DNA: TGTGCCAGCAGCCAGGGACAGGGGGACACTGAAGCTTTCTTT

V gene: TRBV30
clone size: -
J gene: TRBJ2-5
D gene: TRBD2
CDR3 protein: CACSTSGGAETQYF
CDR3 DNA: TGTGCCTGCTCTACTAGCGGGGGGGCGGAGACCCAGTACTTC

V gene: TRBV19
clone size: -
J gene: TRBJ2-3
D gene: TRBD1
CDR3 protein: CASSRDRVGDTQYF
CDR3 DNA: TGTGCCAGTAGCCGGGACAGGGTTGGAGATACGCAGTATTTT

V gene: TRBV4-1
clone size: -
J gene: TRBJ2-1
D gene: TRBD2
CDR3 protein: CASSQEPFSTSGMRSYNEQFF
CDR3 DNA: TGCGCCAGCAGCCAAGAGCCATTCTCGACTAGCGGGATGCGCTCCTACAATGAGCAGTTCTTC

V gene: TRBV27
clone size: -
J gene: TRBJ2-3
D gene: TRBD2
CDR3 protein: CASIPLAGVTDTQYF
CDR3 DNA: TGTGCCAGCATACCACTAGCGGGAGTTACAGATACGCAGTATTTT

V gene: TRBV2
clone size: -
J gene: TRBJ2-7
D gene: TRBD1
CDR3 protein: CASRRLPGQDTYEQYF
CDR3 DNA: TGTGCCAGCAGACGGCTACCGGGACAGGATACCTACGAGCAGTACTTC

V gene: TRBV13
clone size: -
J gene: TRBJ1-1
D gene: -
CDR3 protein: CASSTRTVKSTEAFF
CDR3 DNA: TGTGCCAGCAGCACCAGGACAGTGAAGAGCACTGAAGCTTTCTTT

V gene: TRBV5-1
clone size: -
J gene: TRBJ2-5
D gene: TRBD2
CDR3 protein: CASSPGTSGSYETQYF
CDR3 DNA: TGCGCCAGCAGCCCCGGGACTAGCGGGAGCTATGAGACCCAGTACTTC

V gene: TRBV5-1
clone size: -
J gene: TRBJ1-6
D gene: TRBD1
CDR3 protein: CASSPRTGSNSPLHF
CDR3 DNA: TGCGCCAGCAGCCCAAGGACAGGGTCGAATTCACCCCTCCACTTT

V gene: TRBV27
clone size: -
J gene: TRBJ2-6
D gene: -
CDR3 protein: CASSPIVSGANVLTF
CDR3 DNA: TGTGCCAGCAGTCCGATAGTATCTGGGGCCAACGTCCTGACTTTC

V gene: TRBV28
clone size: -
J gene: TRBJ2-2
D gene: TRBD1
CDR3 protein: CASRWDRGNTGELFF
CDR3 DNA: TGTGCCAGCAGATGGGACAGGGGGAACACCGGGGAGCTGTTTTTT

V gene: TRBV5-4
clone size: -
J gene: TRBJ1-2
D gene: -
CDR3 protein: CASSQASGIVYGYTF
CDR3 DNA: TGTGCCAGCAGCCAGGCGTCCGGCATTGTCTATGGCTACACCTTC

V gene: TRBV27
clone size: -
J gene: TRBJ2-5
D gene: TRBD2
CDR3 protein: CASRRGLAGQETQYF
CDR3 DNA: TGTGCCAGCAGGAGGGGTCTAGCGGGCCAAGAGACCCAGTACTTC

V gene: TRBV7-9
clone size: -
J gene: TRBJ2-3
D gene: TRBD2
CDR3 protein: CASSLGIGGATDTQYF
CDR3 DNA: TGTGCCAGCAGCTTAGGAATCGGGGGGGCCACAGATACGCAGTATTTT

V gene: TRBV7-9
clone size: -
J gene: TRBJ1-1
D gene: -
CDR3 protein: CASSRRTANTEAFF
CDR3 DNA: TGTGCCAGCAGCAGGCGGACAGCGAACACTGAAGCTTTCTTT

V gene: TRBV24-1
clone size: -
J gene: TRBJ2-1
D gene: -
CDR3 protein: CATSDSRVGYNEQFF
CDR3 DNA: TGTGCCACCAGTGATAGCAGGGTTGGTTACAATGAGCAGTTCTTC